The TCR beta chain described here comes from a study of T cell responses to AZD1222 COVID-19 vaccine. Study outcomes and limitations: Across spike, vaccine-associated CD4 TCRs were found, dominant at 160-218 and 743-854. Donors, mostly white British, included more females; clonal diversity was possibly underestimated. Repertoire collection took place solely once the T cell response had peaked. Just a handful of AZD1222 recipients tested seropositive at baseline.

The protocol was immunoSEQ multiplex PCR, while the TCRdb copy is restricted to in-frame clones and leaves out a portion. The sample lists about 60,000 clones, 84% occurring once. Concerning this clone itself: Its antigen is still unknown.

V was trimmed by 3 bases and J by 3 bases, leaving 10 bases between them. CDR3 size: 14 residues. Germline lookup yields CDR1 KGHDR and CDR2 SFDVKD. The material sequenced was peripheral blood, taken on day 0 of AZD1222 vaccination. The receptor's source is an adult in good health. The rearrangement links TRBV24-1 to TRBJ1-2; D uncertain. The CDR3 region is CATSDADWHYGYTF. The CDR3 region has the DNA TGTGCCACCAGTGATGCCGATTGGCACTATGGCTACACCTTC.